Listed here are 10 T cell receptor beta chains from one sample, sequenced in a study of blood T cell repertoires in COVID-19. Measured with immunoSEQ multiplex PCR; TCRdb has only the in-frame clones, and not every one. The table shows about 250,000 clones, with around 90% occurring only once. Sequencing was done on a sample of peripheral blood. The receptors derive from a woman aged 60-70 years with COVID-19, enrolled during active disease.

The chain employs TRBV9 and TRBJ2-7, with TRBD1 as a possible D gene (5 bases). CDR3 size: 14 residues. Per the germline V gene, CDR1 is SGDLS and CDR2 is YYNGEE. V was trimmed by 3 bases and J by 0 bases, leaving 10 bases between them. The CDR3 loop reads CASSEGMGSYEQYF. The CDR3 nucleotides read TGTGCCAGCAGCGAGGGGATGGGCTCCTACGAGCAGTACTTC.

The table lists this clone with a few counts. The V gene is TRBV19, the J gene TRBJ1-5; possible D gene TRBD1, 6 bases. Trimming took 1 base from V and 0 from J, leaving 7 bases between them. The CDR3 length is 15 residues. Germline V gene lookup returns CDR1 LNHDA and CDR2 SQIVND (reference sequence). The CDR3 protein is CASSIAGDSNQPQHF. The CDR3 DNA is TGTGCCAGTAGTATAGCAGGGGATAGCAATCAGCCCCAGCATTTT.

V gene TRBV7-8 combines with J gene TRBJ1-3; D call uncertain. V gave up 5 bases and J gave up 0 bases, with 11 bases separating them. Germline-derived CDR1 and CDR2 are SGHVS and FQNEAQ. This CDR3 has 15 amino acids. The CDR3 here is CASSARELSGNTIYF. The CDR3 coding sequence is TGTGCCAGCAGCGCTAGAGAACTCTCTGGAAACACCATATATTTT. Full variable domain (rest looked up from reference TRBV7-8 and TRBJ1-3): GAGVSQSPRYKVAKRGQDVALRCDPISGHVSLFWYQQALGQGPEFLTYFQNEAQLDKSGLPSDRFFAERPEGSVSTLKIQRTQQEDSAVYLCASSARELSGNTIYFGEGSWLTVV.

V gene TRBV18 combines with J gene TRBJ2-1, with 14 bases lining up with TRBD2. CDR1 is KGHSH and CDR2 is LQKENI in the germline V gene. The CDR3 is 16 amino acids. The V gene end was trimmed by 0 bases and the J gene end by 10 bases; junction bases not matched to a gene: 5. CDR3 residues: CASSPPGLAGGMEQFF. Written as DNA, the CDR3 is TGTGCCAGCTCACCACCAGGACTAGCGGGGGGCATGGAGCAGTTCTTC. Combining the CDR3 with reference TRBV18 and TRBJ2-1 gives the whole variable domain NAGVMQNPRHLVRRRGQEARLRCSPMKGHSHVYWYRQLPEEGLKFMVYLQKENIIDESGMPKERFSAEFPKEGPSILRIQQVVRGDSAAYFCASSPPGLAGGMEQFFGPGTRLTVL.

A remark on this clone: Germline and junction disagree at one end, which may indicate a read error. The V call is TRBV18, the J call TRBJ1-2, with D hard to call. Looked up from germline, CDR1 is KGHSH and CDR2 is LQKENI. The CDR3 extends over 15 amino acids. The CDR3 region has the DNA TGTGCCAGCTCACCCCTCTTGGAGGAAAACTCTGGCTACACCTTC. The encoded protein is CASSPLLEENSGYTF.

This clone was detected once. The chain combines TRBV18 with TRBJ1-5; D might be TRBD1 (5 bases). The CDR3 runs to 14 residues. Trimming shortened V by 3 bases and J by 7 bases, and 13 bases separated the two germline ends. Germline lookup yields CDR1 KGHSH and CDR2 LQKENI. CDR3 amino acids: CASSPGGGSQPQHF. CDR3 bases: TGTGCCAGCTCACCCGGGGGGGGGAGCCAGCCCCAGCATTTT.

The chain joins TRBV19 to TRBJ1-5, with 7 bases fitting TRBD1. CDR1 and CDR2 (germline): LNHDA, SQIVND (reference sequence). The V and J ends lost 7 bases and 1 base, in that order; junction bases with no gene match: 7. This CDR3 is 15 amino acids long. The CDR3 loop is CASISGGPSNQPQHF. DNA for the CDR3: TGTGCCAGTATCTCAGGGGGACCCAGCAATCAGCCCCAGCATTTT. Full variable domain (remainder filled in from reference TRBV19 and TRBJ1-5): DGGITQSPKYLFRKEGQNVTLSCEQNLNHDAMYWYRQDPGQGLRLIYYSQIVNDFQKGDIAEGYSVSREKKESFPLTVTSAQKNPTAFYLCASISGGPSNQPQHFGDGTRLSIL.

The CDR3 reads CASSEQKATNEKLFF. In DNA form, the CDR3 reads TGTGCCAGCAGCGAACAGAAAGCAACTAATGAAAAACTGTTTTTT. The rearrangement uses TRBV7-2 and TRBJ1-4; unclear D gene. CDR3 length equals 15 residues. CDR1 is SGHTA and CDR2 is FQGNSA in the germline V gene. Trimming shortened V by 5 bases and J by 0 bases, and 10 bases separated the two germline ends.

V gene TRBV6-2 or TRBV6-3 combines with J gene TRBJ2-3; maybe TRBD2 (7 bases). The CDR3 has 18 amino acids. The germline V gene encodes CDR1 MNHEY and CDR2 SVGEGT. Trimming left V 2 bases short and J 2 bases short, with 20 bases between. CDR3 sequence (DNA): TGTGCCAGCAGTTACGGGGGGGCCGCGAGTGGACACACAGATACGCAGTATTTT. It is translated as CASSYGGAASGHTDTQYF.

The chain joins TRBV7-2 to TRBJ1-1; no clear D gene. V lost 7 bases, J lost 1 base, and 28 bases lay in between. The CDR3 extends over 19 amino acids. Germline V gene data show CDR1 as SGHTA and CDR2 as FQGNSA. The CDR3 sequence is CASNPRALSDFAGNTEAFF. CDR3 nucleotides: TGTGCCAGCAACCCGAGGGCACTGTCGGATTTCGCGGGGAACACTGAAGCTTTCTTT.